The 3 T cell receptor beta chains below come from one sample, sequenced in a study of human T cells and chemical hapten exposure. TCRdb reprocessed the RACE reads via MiXCR and lists one record per CDR3 protein. Here the sample spans roughly 200,000 distinct CDR3 sequences, 20% to 25% being singletons. Time point noted: patch test 1, 2 weeks after DPC sensitization. Treatment defined: therapeutic diphenylcyclopropenone sensitization with weekly scalp DPC. The sample in question was whole blood, obtained in connection with sensitization to the hapten diphenylcyclopropenone (DPC). The receptors stem from a woman aged 45-65 years with alopecia areata. Some clones in this sample may be carry-over from other donors' samples.

This clonotype has just a few counts. This sequence joins TRBV20-1 and TRBJ2-6; D is ambiguous. The CDR3 sequence is 14 residues long. The germline gives CDR1 DFQATT, CDR2 SNEGSKA (reference sequence). V lost 6 bases, J lost 2 bases, and 11 bases lay in between. CDR3 region: CSARMGTGANVLTF. CDR3 bases: TGCAGTGCGCGGATGGGTACTGGGGCCAACGTCCTGACTTTC.

The chain uses TRBV5-1 and TRBJ1-3; D is ambiguous. Germline assignment: CDR1 SGHRS and CDR2 YFSETQ. The CDR3 is 17 amino acids. V was clipped by 5 bases and J by 0 bases, with 18 bases between them. The CDR3 reads CASSKTGESNSGNTIYF. The CDR3 DNA follows: TGCGCCAGCAGTAAGACCGGGGAGAGTAACTCTGGAAACACCATATATTTT.

The sample holds a few counts of this clonotype. This chain connects TRBV29-1 to TRBJ1-1; the D is unclear. Germline CDR1 and CDR2: SQVTM and ANQGSEA. V was cut by 7 bases and J by 1 base, with 7 bases left in between. The CDR3 is 11 residues long. The CDR3 DNA reads as TGCAGCGGCCGTACGAACACTGAAGCTTTCTTT. This translates into CSGRTNTEAFF.